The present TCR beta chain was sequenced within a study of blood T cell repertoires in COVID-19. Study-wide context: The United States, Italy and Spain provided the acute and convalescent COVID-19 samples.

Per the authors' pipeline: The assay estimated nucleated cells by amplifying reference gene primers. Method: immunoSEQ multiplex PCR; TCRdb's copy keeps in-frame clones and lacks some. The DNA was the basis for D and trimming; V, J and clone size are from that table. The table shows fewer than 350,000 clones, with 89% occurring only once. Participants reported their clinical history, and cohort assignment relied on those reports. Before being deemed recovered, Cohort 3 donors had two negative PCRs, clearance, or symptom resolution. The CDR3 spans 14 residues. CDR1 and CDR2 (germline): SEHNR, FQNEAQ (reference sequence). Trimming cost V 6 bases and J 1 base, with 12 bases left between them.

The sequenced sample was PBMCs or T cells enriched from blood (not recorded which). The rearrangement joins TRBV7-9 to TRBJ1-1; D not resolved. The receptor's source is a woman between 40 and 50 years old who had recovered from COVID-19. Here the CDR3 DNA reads TGTGCCAGCAGGATTCAGGATCCGAACACTGAAGCTTTCTTT. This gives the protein CASRIQDPNTEAFF.